This T cell receptor beta chain was sequenced for a study of blood T cell repertoires in COVID-19. Only one count was recorded for this clone. CDR3 length: 13 residues. CDR1 is SQVTM and CDR2 is ANQGSEA in the germline V gene. The trim removed 4 bases at V and 8 bases at J, leaving 5 bases unmatched. Repertoires were generated with immunoSEQ multiplex PCR, while TCRdb's copy carries only in-frame clones and drops some. The table shows about 380,000 clones, with 70% to 90% occurring only once. This rearrangement joins TRBV29-1 to TRBJ1-6; 7 positions match TRBD1. What was sequenced was peripheral blood. The sequence was collected from a man aged 40-49 years with acute or convalescent COVID-19. The CDR3: CSVGQGVDSPLHF. The DNA of the CDR3 is TGCAGCGTTGGCCAGGGGGTCGATTCACCCCTCCACTTT.